What follows are 10 T cell receptor beta chains derived from one specimen sequenced in a study of beta chain features in type 1 diabetes. The study reverse transcribed the entire isolated RNA, so it sequenced expressed TCRB transcripts. The repertoire was sequenced with immunoSEQ multiplex PCR; TCRdb's copy has only in-frame clones and lacks some. The data hold about half a million clones, with about an eighth observed a single time. The sequencing sample was made of naive CD4+ T cells from blood. Every receptor here comes from a woman aged 18-30 years in good health.

CDR3 nucleotides: TGTGCCAGCAGTAAACCAGGGTCCGATGAAAAACTGTTTTTT. Residues: CASSKPGSDEKLFF. The rearrangement joins TRBV6-5 to TRBJ1-4; D is possibly TRBD1 (5 bases). This CDR3 spans 14 amino acids. V lost 5 bases, J lost 6 bases, and 13 bases lay in between. The germline gives CDR1 MNHEY, CDR2 SVGAGI.

V gene TRBV30 combines with J gene TRBJ1-1; tentative D call: TRBD1 (6 bases). The CDR3 extends over 13 amino acids. The V gene lost 1 base and the J gene lost 5 bases, with 11 bases spanning the gap. The V gene's germline CDR1 is GTSNPN and CDR2 SVGIG (reference sequence). The CDR3 nucleotides are TGTGCCTGGAGTGCACAGGGTGGTACTGAAGCTTTCTTT. The encoded protein is CAWSAQGGTEAFF.

On this clone: The identical CDR3 is also encoded by other nucleotide sequences in the sample. V is TRBV29-1 and J is TRBJ2-3; 8 positions match TRBD1. The V and J ends lost 7 bases and 1 base, in that order; junction bases with no gene match: 4. CDR1 and CDR2 from the germline V gene are SQVTM and ANQGSEA. The CDR3 has 13 amino acids. DNA for the CDR3: TGCAGCGGTGACAGGGGAGGCACAGATACGCAGTATTTT. It is translated as CSGDRGGTDTQYF.

This clone was detected only a few times. Here the CDR3 DNA reads TGTGCCAGCACCCAAAGGCCCCCGGGAGAGACCCAGTACTTC. Translating gives CASTQRPPGETQYF. The chain links TRBV7-9 to TRBJ2-5; no definite D call. This CDR3 is 14 amino acids long. V lost 7 bases, J lost 4 bases, and 16 bases lay in between. Germline V lookup: CDR1 SEHNR, CDR2 FQNEAQ (reference sequence). The full variable domain, rest sourced from reference TRBV7-9 and TRBJ2-5, is DTGVSQNPRHKITKRGQNVTFRCDPISEHNRLYWYRQTLGQGPEFLTYFQNEAQLEKSRLLSDRFSAERPKGSFSTLEIQRTEQGDSAMYLCASTQRPPGETQYFGPGTRLLVL.

This clone occurred a few times. In DNA form, the CDR3 reads TGTGCCAGCAGCCGGGACAGGGAGGATACGCAGTATTTT. Residues: CASSRDREDTQYF. This chain connects TRBV5-8 to TRBJ2-3; the match to TRBD1 covers 9 bases. The CDR3 loop spans 13 amino acids. V dropped 4 bases and J dropped 6; count of bases not matched to a gene: 3. CDR1 is SGHTS and CDR2 is YDEGEE in the germline V gene.

This clone was seen many times. The chain joins TRBV13 to TRBJ2-7; D gene uncertain. CDR1 is PRHDT and CDR2 is FYEKMQ in the germline V gene (reference sequence). The CDR3 is 11 amino acids. Deletions cut 1 base from V and 4 bases from J, with 2 bases between. This CDR3 is CASSLVYEQYF. DNA of the CDR3: TGTGCCAGCAGCTTAGTGTACGAGCAGTACTTC.

This clone showed up just a few times. The chain employs TRBV19 and TRBJ2-4; TRBD2 matches 15 bases. J gave up 1 base and V 4 bases, and 8 bases lay outside the gene matches. The CDR3 runs to 19 residues. Germline loops: CDR1 LNHDA, CDR2 SQIVND (reference sequence). CDR3 protein: CASSTRTSGRAGAKNIQYF. CDR3 in DNA: TGTGCCAGTAGTACCCGGACTAGCGGGAGGGCCGGGGCCAAAAACATTCAGTACTTC.

The chain uses TRBV12-5 and TRBJ2-1; D perhaps matches TRBD1 (6 bases). The germline V gene encodes CDR1 LGHNT and CDR2 FRNRAP. V lost 4 bases and J lost 5, with 18 bases in between. The CDR3 contains 16 residues. The CDR3 reads CASGWARRTAHNEQFF. CDR3 nucleotides: TGTGCTAGTGGTTGGGCTAGACGGACAGCCCACAATGAGCAGTTCTTC.

The rearrangement links TRBV5-1 to TRBJ2-7, with 7 bases that match TRBD1. The CDR3 runs to 14 residues. Germline CDR1 SGHRS, CDR2 YFSETQ. The J segment lost 0 bases and the V segment lost 4 bases, leaving 4 bases of the junction unmatched. The CDR3 DNA reads TGCGCCAGCAGCAGGGGACAGTTCTCCTACGAGCAGTACTTC. Translation: CASSRGQFSYEQYF.

This rearrangement joins TRBV5-1 to TRBJ2-5; tentatively, D is TRBD1 (5 bases). The germline V and J ends were trimmed by 2 bases and 5 bases, with 16 bases remaining between them. Germline lookup yields CDR1 SGHRS and CDR2 YFSETQ. CDR3 length equals 15 residues. The CDR3 region is CASSFGRAGRETQYF. The CDR3 bases are TGCGCCAGCAGCTTTGGCAGGGCTGGGCGGGAGACCCAGTACTTC.